One and the same sample provided the 11 T cell receptor beta chains below, sequenced in a study of T-cell reconstitution after alpha-beta-depleted transplantation in children listed by TCRdb under 2016. Library preparation was by PCR. Sequencing relied on an Illumina HiSeq 2500. Molecular barcoding was employed in the preparation of TCR libraries, with unique molecular identifiers being used to normalize TCRbeta repertoire quantification. Using fastp trimming at Q25 and MiXCR clonotype assembly, TCRdb reanalyzed the public sequencing data and kept in-frame beta chains. Entries that share a CDR3 protein sequence are merged under the most common genes and DNA. Within this sample are about 440,000 distinct CDR3 sequences, with around two fifths of them counted one time only. Of the sample, under 35% falls within the top ten clones. What the treatment or condition label conveys for this sample: allogeneic hematopoietic cell transplantation with graft depleted of TCRalphabeta T cells and CD19 B cells.

The sample consisted of PBMCs, taken before TCRalphabeta/CD19-depleted stem cell transplant. These receptors all come from a girl aged 2 to 9 with aplastic anemia, due to receive a stem cell transplant.

This clonotype was seen at least ten times. The CDR3 DNA reads TGTGCCAGCAGTGCAAGCAGGGGCAGCATATATTTT. Encoded protein: CASSASRGSIYF. This chain links TRBV6-5 with TRBJ1-3, with D perhaps matching TRBD1 (6 bases). Germline CDR1 reads MNHEY; CDR2 reads SVGAGI. The V end was cut by 5 bases, the J end by 12 bases, with 14 bases between. This CDR3 has 12 amino acids.

The chain is built from TRBV28 and TRBJ1-2; 8 nucleotides match TRBD1. Trimming took 5 bases from V and 8 from J; bases not matched to a gene: 13. The CDR3 is 15 residues long. Per germline, CDR1 MDHEN and CDR2 SYDVKM. The DNA for the CDR3 is TGTGCCAGCAGTCTACTTACCGGACAGGGTTCGGGCTACACCTTC. This codes for CASSLLTGQGSGYTF.

This clonotype was counted ten times or more. The chain carries TRBV7-2 and TRBJ1-2; D possibly corresponds to TRBD1 (5 bases). The CDR3 runs 13 residues. CDR1 and CDR2 from the germline V gene are SGHTA and FQGNSA. Trimming shortened V by 5 bases and J by 8 bases, and 15 bases separated the two germline ends. CDR3 sequence (DNA): TGTGCCAGCAGCCCGGGACGCTCGAGAGGCTACACCTTC. As protein: CASSPGRSRGYTF. Looking up the rest from reference TRBV7-2 and TRBJ1-2 gives the full variable domain: GAGVSQSPSNKVTEKGKDVELRCDPISGHTALYWYRQSLGQGLEFLIYFQGNSAPDKSGLPSDRFSAERTGGSVSTLTIQRTQQEDSAVYLCASSPGRSRGYTFGSGTRLTVV.

This clonotype was seen a single time. This chain links TRBV27 with TRBJ1-5; TRBD1 matches at 10 bases. The junction had 8 bases not matched to a gene; V was cut back by 8 bases and J by 4 bases. The V gene's germline CDR1 is MNHEY and CDR2 SMNVEV (reference sequence). The CDR3 is 15 amino acids. CDR3 protein: CASGPGQGENQPQHF. The CDR3 DNA reads as TGTGCCAGCGGACCCGGACAGGGGGAGAATCAGCCCCAGCATTTT.

The V and J genes are TRBV20-1 and TRBJ2-5; possibly TRBD1 for D (6 bases). This CDR3 is built from 14 residues. From germline, CDR1 is DFQATT and CDR2 SNEGSKA (reference sequence). V was trimmed by 2 bases and J by 4 bases, leaving 14 bases between them. This CDR3 is CSARNERGTETQYF. CDR3 bases: TGCAGTGCTAGAAACGAAAGGGGGACAGAGACCCAGTACTTC.

The chain uses TRBV6-5 and TRBJ1-1; possibly TRBD1 for D (6 bases). The CDR3 is 18 residues long. CDR1 and CDR2 from the germline V gene are MNHEY and SVGAGI. V was trimmed by 0 bases and J by 5 bases, leaving 22 bases between them. CDR3 loop: CASSYSQGRILVRTEAFF. The CDR3 nucleotides are TGTGCCAGCAGTTACTCACAGGGAAGGATCCTTGTACGGACTGAAGCTTTCTTT.

V is TRBV28 and J is TRBJ2-1, with D perhaps matching TRBD2 (5 bases). The CDR3 is made up of 12 amino acids. Germline CDR1 MDHEN, CDR2 SYDVKM. V was shortened by 3 bases and J by 10 bases, with 10 bases between the two germline ends. CDR3 bases: TGTGCCAGCAGTTTGTTGCGGGCCGAGCAGTTCTTC. It translates to CASSLLRAEQFF.

V is TRBV3-1 and J is TRBJ1-4; the D is unclear. The CDR3 contains 13 residues. Germline V CDR1 and CDR2: LGHDT, YNNKEL (reference sequence). The V and J ends lost 1 base and 4 bases respectively, with 4 bases between them. CDR3 DNA: TGTGCCAGCAGCCAAGGCAATAATGAAAAACTGTTTTTT. It encodes CASSQGNNEKLFF.

V and J are TRBV11-2 and TRBJ2-7; D perhaps matches TRBD1 (5 bases). Trimming stripped 5 bases from V and 3 bases from J, with 20 bases between. The CDR3 is 16 amino acids. The germline V gene encodes CDR1 SGHAT and CDR2 FQNNGV. The CDR3 sequence: CASSPSFGATNYEQYF. The CDR3 DNA follows: TGTGCCAGCAGCCCCTCCTTTGGGGCCACCAACTACGAGCAGTACTTC.

Many counts were recorded for this clonotype. The rearrangement joins TRBV7-3 to TRBJ2-2, with D perhaps matching TRBD2 (6 bases). Trimming took 4 bases from V and 7 from J, leaving 22 bases between them. Per the germline V gene, CDR1 is SGHTA and CDR2 is FQGTGA. The CDR3 extends over 17 amino acids. The chain's CDR3 is CASSSLPRGRGSGELFF. The CDR3 DNA reads TGTGCCAGCAGCTCACTCCCTCGGGGGAGAGGGAGCGGGGAGCTGTTTTTT.

The chain employs TRBV5-1 and TRBJ2-7; possibly TRBD1 for D (6 bases). CDR1 and CDR2 (germline): SGHRS, YFSETQ. Trimming shortened V by 0 bases and J by 3 bases, and 16 bases separated the two germline ends. The CDR3 has 16 residues. CDR3 sequence reads: CASSLEGGTLIYEQYF. CDR3 bases: TGCGCCAGCAGCTTGGAAGGTGGGACACTGATCTACGAGCAGTACTTC.